This T cell receptor beta chain is from a study of blood T cell repertoires in COVID-19. In the original workflow: The authors estimated nucleated cell counts from reference gene primer amplification. Sequenced by immunoSEQ multiplex PCR; TCRdb stores in-frame clones only, minus some. Clonal size and the V and J genes are those of that table, whereas D and trimming came from the DNA. The table shows 60,000 to 80,000 clones, with about 91% occurring only once. The CDR3 is made up of 15 amino acids. Germline values: CDR1 SGHDN, CDR2 FVKESK. V lost 2 bases, J lost 6 bases, and 14 bases lay in between. The V call is TRBV14, the J call TRBJ2-1; possible D gene TRBD1, 5 bases. Input material: peripheral blood. This receptor was identified in a woman aged 70 to 79 with acute or convalescent COVID-19. The CDR3 here is CASSQLDTVTNEQFF. The CDR3, as DNA: TGTGCCAGCAGCCAACTGGACACTGTCACCAATGAGCAGTTCTTC.